A selection of T cell receptor beta chains follows, all from one sample in a study of OX40 agonist ivuxolimab in advanced cancers. Sequencing used immunoSEQ multiplex PCR; TCRdb keeps in-frame clones, though not all of them. The table records fewer than 90,000 clones, 75% to 90% of them present only once. The sample consisted of CD4+ or CD8+ T cells sorted from blood, taken in a trial of the OX40 agonist ivuxolimab. These receptors were collected from an adult with an advanced solid tumor such as melanoma, head and neck, liver or kidney cancer. Each CDR3 is given with its conserved first and last residue. Fields, in order: J gene, D gene, V gene, clone size, CDR3 DNA, CDR3 protein. D genes are given only for firm matches. Clone size, where shown, is once, few, many, or a class for clones that have expanded.

j_gene: TRBJ2-7
d_gene: TRBD1
v_gene: TRBV29-1
abundance: NA
CDR3nt: TGCAGCGGAGGGGACAGGGGCCCCTACGAGCAGTACTTC
CDR3aa: CSGGDRGPYEQYF

j_gene: TRBJ2-5
d_gene: NA
v_gene: TRBV9
abundance: NA
CDR3nt: TGTGCCAGCAGCGTAGGCACATTCCAAGAGACCCAGTACTTC
CDR3aa: CASSVGTFQETQYF

j_gene: TRBJ2-7
d_gene: NA
v_gene: TRBV2
abundance: NA
CDR3nt: TGTGCCAGCTCCTCTGAGGACGAGCAGTACTTC
CDR3aa: CASSSEDEQYF

j_gene: TRBJ2-1
d_gene: TRBD2
v_gene: TRBV11-2
abundance: NA
CDR3nt: TGTGCCAGCAGCTTACCGGGACTAGCAGGAAATGAGCAGTTCTTC
CDR3aa: CASSLPGLAGNEQFF

j_gene: TRBJ1-2
d_gene: NA
v_gene: TRBV5-4
abundance: NA
CDR3nt: TGTGCCAGCAGCTTGGTTTGGGGAGCTAACTATGGCTACACCTTC
CDR3aa: CASSLVWGANYGYTF

j_gene: TRBJ2-5
d_gene: TRBD2
v_gene: TRBV11-3
abundance: NA
CDR3nt: TGTGCCAGCAGCTTGGGGACTAGCGGGATGAGAGGAGAGACCCAGTACTTC
CDR3aa: CASSLGTSGMRGETQYF

j_gene: TRBJ2-5
d_gene: NA
v_gene: TRBV15
abundance: NA
CDR3nt: TGTGCCACCAGCAACAGGCACAAAGAGACCCAGTACTTC
CDR3aa: CATSNRHKETQYF

j_gene: TRBJ2-1
d_gene: TRBD1
v_gene: TRBV2
abundance: once
CDR3nt: TGTGCCAGCAACCTCCAGACAGGGGGCTTGTATGAGCAGTTCTTC
CDR3aa: CASNLQTGGLYEQFF

j_gene: TRBJ1-2
d_gene: TRBD1
v_gene: TRBV2
abundance: NA
CDR3nt: TGTGCCAGCACTCAGTTCGGACAGGGTGATGGCTACACCTTC
CDR3aa: CASTQFGQGDGYTF

j_gene: TRBJ2-2
d_gene: NA
v_gene: TRBV5-4
abundance: NA
CDR3nt: TGTGCCAGCAGCTCCCCCGGGGCAACGGCCGCCGGGGAGCTGTTTTTT
CDR3aa: CASSSPGATAAGELFF

j_gene: TRBJ1-2
d_gene: NA
v_gene: TRBV18
abundance: NA
CDR3nt: TGTGCCAGCTCACCGGGCGGGGCTGATGAGGACTATGGCTACACCTTC
CDR3aa: CASSPGGADEDYGYTF

j_gene: TRBJ2-2
d_gene: NA
v_gene: TRBV5-1
abundance: NA
CDR3nt: TGCGCCAGCAGCCGGGAGTGGGGGAGCACCGGGGAGCTGTTTTTT
CDR3aa: CASSREWGSTGELFF

j_gene: TRBJ2-5
d_gene: NA
v_gene: TRBV7-8
abundance: few
CDR3nt: TGTGCCAGCAGCTCACGGCGGGTTTTGGAGACCCAGTACTTC
CDR3aa: CASSSRRVLETQYF

j_gene: TRBJ2-2
d_gene: NA
v_gene: TRBV11-3
abundance: NA
CDR3nt: TGTGCCAGCAGCTCGGGACTGACTAACACCGGGGAGCTGTTTTTT
CDR3aa: CASSSGLTNTGELFF

j_gene: TRBJ2-3
d_gene: NA
v_gene: TRBV9
abundance: NA
CDR3nt: TGTGCCAGCAGCGTAGGGACAGCCCCAGATACGCAGTATTTT
CDR3aa: CASSVGTAPDTQYF

j_gene: TRBJ2-7
d_gene: TRBD1
v_gene: TRBV5-1
abundance: NA
CDR3nt: TGCGCCAGCAGCTTGGCCATTAGGACAGGGGAATACGAGCAGTACTTC
CDR3aa: CASSLAIRTGEYEQYF

j_gene: TRBJ2-3
d_gene: NA
v_gene: TRBV7-9
abundance: NA
CDR3nt: TGTGCCAGCAGCTCCAGGGACGGTGATACGCAGTATTTT
CDR3aa: CASSSRDGDTQYF

j_gene: TRBJ2-3
d_gene: TRBD1
v_gene: TRBV11-3
abundance: NA
CDR3nt: TGTGCCAGCAGCTTAGAAACAGGGGGAGATACGCAGTATTTT
CDR3aa: CASSLETGGDTQYF

j_gene: TRBJ2-7
d_gene: NA
v_gene: TRBV5-1
abundance: NA
CDR3nt: TGCGCCAGCAGCTTTAATCCGGCAGGGAGGTACGAGCAGTACTTC
CDR3aa: CASSFNPAGRYEQYF

j_gene: TRBJ2-3
d_gene: TRBD2
v_gene: TRBV5-8
abundance: NA
CDR3nt: TGTGCCAGCAGCCGTTTTGCGGGAGGAGGTGATGGGACAGATACGCAGTATTTT
CDR3aa: CASSRFAGGGDGTDTQYF

j_gene: TRBJ1-4
d_gene: NA
v_gene: TRBV5-1
abundance: medium-sized
CDR3nt: TGCGCCAGCAGCTTGGCCGCGCGTGGGGGCGGCTTTCATGAAAAACTGTTTTTT
CDR3aa: CASSLAARGGGFHEKLFF

j_gene: TRBJ2-1
d_gene: TRBD2
v_gene: TRBV5-4
abundance: NA
CDR3nt: TGTGCCAGCAGCTTGGGTAGCGGGAACAATGAGCAGTTCTTC
CDR3aa: CASSLGSGNNEQFF

j_gene: TRBJ1-1
d_gene: NA
v_gene: TRBV27
abundance: NA
CDR3nt: TGTGCCAGCACTTTTCACGGGGCACCCCTAGGGAACACTGAAGCTTTCTTT
CDR3aa: CASTFHGAPLGNTEAFF

j_gene: TRBJ1-4
d_gene: TRBD1
v_gene: TRBV19
abundance: NA
CDR3nt: TGTGCCAGTAGAAGACAGGGAGGGAATGAAAAACTGTTTTTT
CDR3aa: CASRRQGGNEKLFF

j_gene: TRBJ2-7
d_gene: NA
v_gene: TRBV7-9
abundance: NA
CDR3nt: TGTGCCAGCAGCCAGGTTCGAGAGCAGTACTTC
CDR3aa: CASSQVREQYF

j_gene: TRBJ1-5
d_gene: TRBD1
v_gene: TRBV2
abundance: NA
CDR3nt: TGTGCCAGCAGTGGGGCCAGGGGGCGAACTCAGCCCCAGCATTTT
CDR3aa: CASSGARGRTQPQHF

j_gene: TRBJ2-7
d_gene: TRBD2
v_gene: TRBV19
abundance: NA
CDR3nt: TGTGCCAGTAGTAACCCAGGACTAGACATCGTGAACGAGCAGTACTTC
CDR3aa: CASSNPGLDIVNEQYF

j_gene: TRBJ2-5
d_gene: NA
v_gene: TRBV10-1
abundance: NA
CDR3nt: TGCGCCAGCAGTGAGTCGGTTCCAGGCCAAGAGACCCAGTACTTC
CDR3aa: CASSESVPGQETQYF

j_gene: TRBJ2-5
d_gene: NA
v_gene: TRBV28
abundance: NA
CDR3nt: TGTGCCAGCGTATCGACCCGGACAGCCAGAGAGACCCAGTACTTC
CDR3aa: CASVSTRTARETQYF

j_gene: TRBJ1-2
d_gene: NA
v_gene: TRBV6-5
abundance: NA
CDR3nt: TGTGCCAGCAGCAACGAAGGCGGCTACACCTTC
CDR3aa: CASSNEGGYTF

j_gene: TRBJ2-1
d_gene: TRBD2
v_gene: TRBV7-3
abundance: once
CDR3nt: TGTGCCAGCAGCCTCACCCTAGCGGGGAATGAGCAGTTCTTC
CDR3aa: CASSLTLAGNEQFF

j_gene: TRBJ1-1
d_gene: TRBD1
v_gene: TRBV2
abundance: NA
CDR3nt: TGTGCCAGCACCAGGACAGGAGGAGGGACTGAAGCTTTCTTT
CDR3aa: CASTRTGGGTEAFF

j_gene: TRBJ2-7
d_gene: TRBD2
v_gene: TRBV18
abundance: NA
CDR3nt: TGTGCCAGCTCACCAGCGGGAGTGGGGTCCTACGAGCAGTACTTC
CDR3aa: CASSPAGVGSYEQYF

j_gene: TRBJ2-7
d_gene: NA
v_gene: TRBV5-1
abundance: NA
CDR3nt: TGCGCCAGCAGCTTGGCGGGGACCAGCTCCTACGAGCAGTACTTC
CDR3aa: CASSLAGTSSYEQYF

j_gene: TRBJ2-7
d_gene: NA
v_gene: TRBV6-6
abundance: NA
CDR3nt: TGTGCCAGCATGTCAGTGGGCTCCTACGAGCAGTACTTC
CDR3aa: CASMSVGSYEQYF

j_gene: TRBJ2-3
d_gene: NA
v_gene: TRBV28
abundance: NA
CDR3nt: TGTGCCAGCAGTCCCGGCGAGGGGCGGATAGGTACAGATACGCAGTATTTT
CDR3aa: CASSPGEGRIGTDTQYF

j_gene: TRBJ2-5
d_gene: TRBD2
v_gene: TRBV4-1
abundance: NA
CDR3nt: TGCGCCAGCAGCCAAGATGGGGAGGGTACCCAGTACTTC
CDR3aa: CASSQDGEGTQYF

j_gene: TRBJ2-1
d_gene: NA
v_gene: TRBV18
abundance: NA
CDR3nt: TGTGCCAGCTCGGCTCCGACACGATACAATGAGCAGTTCTTC
CDR3aa: CASSAPTRYNEQFF

j_gene: TRBJ2-3
d_gene: NA
v_gene: TRBV19
abundance: NA
CDR3nt: TGTGCCAGTAGTAACAGGCGGTACACAGATACGCAGTATTTT
CDR3aa: CASSNRRYTDTQYF

j_gene: TRBJ1-3
d_gene: NA
v_gene: TRBV5-1
abundance: NA
CDR3nt: TGCGCCAGCAGCTCAGGGGCTGGAAACACCATATATTTT
CDR3aa: CASSSGAGNTIYF

j_gene: TRBJ2-2
d_gene: TRBD1
v_gene: TRBV9
abundance: NA
CDR3nt: TGTGCCAGCAGCGTAACAGGGGGAACCGGGGAGCTGTTTTTT
CDR3aa: CASSVTGGTGELFF

j_gene: TRBJ2-7
d_gene: NA
v_gene: TRBV13
abundance: NA
CDR3nt: TGTGCCAGCAGCTCAATCCACGGGGGCACCTACGAGCAGTACTTC
CDR3aa: CASSSIHGGTYEQYF

j_gene: TRBJ1-2
d_gene: NA
v_gene: TRBV7-8
abundance: NA
CDR3nt: TGTGCCAGCAGCTTAGTCATGGGGCGTGTAGCCTATGGCTACACCTTC
CDR3aa: CASSLVMGRVAYGYTF

j_gene: TRBJ2-7
d_gene: NA
v_gene: TRBV10-3
abundance: NA
CDR3nt: TGTGCCATCAGTGAGTCGGACAAAGGTGGCTACGAGCAGTACTTC
CDR3aa: CAISESDKGGYEQYF

j_gene: TRBJ2-5
d_gene: TRBD1
v_gene: TRBV5-4
abundance: NA
CDR3nt: TGTGCCAGCAGACGGGACAGGGCGGTGGAGACCCAGTACTTC
CDR3aa: CASRRDRAVETQYF